This passage covers 30 T cell receptor beta chains from one sample sequenced in a study of graft-versus-host responses after intestinal transplantation. Assay: immunoSEQ multiplex PCR; the TCRdb copy retains only in-frame clones and omits some. In the table there are about 17,000 clones, 60% to 85% of which are singletons. Processing was applied to graft tissue in order to liberate intraepithelial and lamina propria lymphocytes. The starting material was ileum tissue, obtained approximately 480 days after intestinal transplant. These receptors were obtained from a human patient who received an intestinal transplant, so some T cells may come from the graft donor.

The chain has TRBV11-2 and TRBJ1-1; tentative D call: TRBD1 (5 bases). Germline CDR1 and CDR2: SGHAT and FQNNGV. This CDR3 spans 13 amino acids. Trimming pared 3 bases from V and 5 bases from J, leaving 10 bases between. The CDR3 loop reads CASSFGGQTEAFF. The CDR3 coding sequence is TGTGCCAGCAGCTTCGGGGGTCAAACTGAAGCTTTCTTT.

V and J are TRBV6-1 and TRBJ1-6; possible D gene TRBD1, 5 bases. The CDR3 runs 14 residues. V was shortened by 2 bases and J by 8 bases, with 10 bases between the two germline ends. Germline V lookup: CDR1 MNHNS, CDR2 SASEGT. The CDR3 reads CASSEKRGHSPLHF. CDR3 sequence (DNA): TGTGCCAGCAGTGAAAAAAGGGGCCATTCACCCCTCCACTTT.

This clone was picked up one time. The rearrangement uses TRBV9 and TRBJ2-3; 12 bases fit TRBD1. Trimming took 6 bases from V and 6 from J; bases not matched to a gene: 5. The germline V gene encodes CDR1 SGDLS and CDR2 YYNGEE. The CDR3 loop spans 14 amino acids. CDR3 bases: TGTGCCAGCAACCGGGACAGGGGGCCCGATACGCAGTATTTT. It yields the protein CASNRDRGPDTQYF.

The DNA for the CDR3 is TGTGCCAGCAGTGTGAGGGGGGGCTTTTCTAGCACAGATACGCAGTATTTT. Its translation is CASSVRGGFSSTDTQYF. The chain recombines TRBV27 with TRBJ2-3; D is possibly TRBD2 (7 bases). Germline V lookup: CDR1 MNHEY, CDR2 SMNVEV (reference sequence). The V and J ends lost 5 bases and 0 bases respectively, with 18 bases between them. The CDR3 covers 17 residues.

V gene TRBV13 combines with J gene TRBJ2-4, with D perhaps assigned TRBD1 or TRBD2 (7 bases each). CDR1 is PRHDT and CDR2 is FYEKMQ in the germline V gene (reference sequence). CDR3 length: 21 amino acids. Deletions cut 1 base from V and 1 base from J, with 26 bases between. DNA of the CDR3: TGTGCCAGCAGCTTAGCGAACAGGGGCGGGGGTATCGGTCGGGCCAAAAACATTCAGTACTTC. The encoded protein is CASSLANRGGGIGRAKNIQYF.

The chain carries TRBV15 and TRBJ2-7, with 11 bases fitting TRBD1. The CDR3 is 13 residues long. V lost 6 bases and J lost 5; bases outside the gene matches: 3. Germline CDR1 LNHNV, CDR2 YYDKDF (reference sequence). The CDR3 sequence: CATRRTGGNEQYF. In nucleotides, the CDR3 is TGTGCCACCAGAAGGACAGGGGGCAACGAGCAGTACTTC.

The chain carries TRBV5-1 and TRBJ2-7; possibly TRBD1 for D (5 bases). V was cut by 0 bases and J by 0 bases, with 16 bases left in between. CDR1 and CDR2 from the germline V gene are SGHRS and YFSETQ. The CDR3 loop spans 17 amino acids. The CDR3 coding sequence is TGCGCCAGCAGCTTGGGCAGACAGATCATAAACTCCTACGAGCAGTACTTC. This gives the protein CASSLGRQIINSYEQYF.

This clone was observed a handful of times. The V gene is TRBV14, the J gene TRBJ2-7, with D perhaps being TRBD1 or TRBD2 (5 bases each). Germline values: CDR1 SGHDN, CDR2 FVKESK. V was pared by 3 bases and J by 0 bases, with 9 bases between. The CDR3 length is 14 residues. CDR3 sequence (DNA): TGTGCCAGCAGCCAGAGGGGCGTCTCCTACGAGCAGTACTTC. It specifies CASSQRGVSYEQYF.

This sequence joins TRBV7-2 and TRBJ1-1; D may be TRBD1 (5 bases). CDR1 and CDR2 (germline): SGHTA, FQGNSA. Trimming cost V 5 bases and J 2 bases, with 15 bases left between them. The CDR3 spans 15 residues. This CDR3 is CASSGDRYPNTEAFF. CDR3 in DNA: TGTGCCAGCAGCGGTGACAGATACCCAAACACTGAAGCTTTCTTT.

The rearrangement joins TRBV9 to TRBJ1-1, with D uncertain. The germline gives CDR1 SGDLS, CDR2 YYNGEE. V dropped 6 bases and J dropped 4 bases, with 13 bases sitting between them. The length of the CDR3 is 13 residues. The CDR3 here is CASNSASGTEAFF. DNA of the CDR3: TGTGCCAGCAACAGCGCTTCCGGCACTGAAGCTTTCTTT.

The chain has TRBV27 and TRBJ1-1, with D possibly TRBD1 on 5 matching bases. Trimming removed 6 bases from V and 2 bases from J, with 25 bases in between. Germline V CDR1 and CDR2: MNHEY, SMNVEV (reference sequence). The length of the CDR3 is 18 residues. This CDR3 reads CASSLGTAWGRRNTEAFF. The CDR3 DNA follows: TGTGCCAGCAGCCTGGGGACTGCATGGGGCAGGAGAAACACTGAAGCTTTCTTT.

The chain links TRBV19 to TRBJ2-3; D is unresolved. CDR1 and CDR2 (germline): LNHDA, SQIVND (reference sequence). This CDR3 is 14 amino acids long. V lost 2 bases and J 6 bases, leaving 12 bases between the germline ends. The CDR3 loop reads CASSIRGSDDTQYF. CDR3 sequence (DNA): TGTGCCAGTAGTATACGTGGATCTGATGATACGCAGTATTTT.

The J gene is TRBJ2-2, the V gene TRBV7-9; D might be TRBD2 (6 bases). The germline V gene encodes CDR1 SEHNR and CDR2 FQNEAQ (reference sequence). This CDR3 comprises 16 residues. V lost 5 bases, J lost 6 bases, and 19 bases lay in between. CDR3 sequence reads: CASSQGGTRRAGELFF. The CDR3 DNA reads as TGTGCCAGCAGCCAGGGAGGCACGCGTAGGGCCGGGGAGCTGTTTTTT.

The V gene is TRBV30, the J gene TRBJ2-5, with D tentatively TRBD1 (6 bases). Trimming stripped 0 bases from V and 11 bases from J, with 19 bases between. Germline assignment: CDR1 GTSNPN and CDR2 SVGIG (reference sequence). The CDR3 runs to 14 residues. The DNA of the CDR3 is TGTGCCTGGAGTGTACCCACAGGGCGGTGGGAGCAGTACTTC. Protein: CAWSVPTGRWEQYF. Filled out from reference TRBV30 and TRBJ2-5, the complete variable domain reads SQTIHQWPATLVQPVGSPLSLECTVEGTSNPNLYWYRQAAGRGLQLLFYSVGIGQISSEVPQNLSASRPQDRQFILSSKKLLLSDSGFYLCAWSVPTGRWEQYFGPGTRLLVL.

This chain links TRBV6-5 with TRBJ2-6; possible D gene TRBD2, 5 bases. V shed 8 bases and J shed 0 bases, with 11 bases lying between them. In germline, CDR1 is MNHEY, CDR2 SVGAGI. This CDR3 has 15 residues. CDR3 loop: CASRDPNSGANVLTF. The CDR3 nucleotides read TGTGCCAGCCGGGATCCCAACTCTGGGGCCAACGTCCTGACTTTC.

The chain uses TRBV13 and TRBJ2-5; 7 bases are a match to TRBD1. V was clipped by 4 bases and J by 1 base; unmatched bases: 6. The CDR3 has 15 amino acids. Germline V gene lookup returns CDR1 PRHDT and CDR2 FYEKMQ (reference sequence). CDR3 sequence: CASSSDRAFQETQYF. CDR3 bases: TGTGCCAGCAGCTCCGACAGGGCGTTCCAAGAGACCCAGTACTTC.

This chain joins TRBV30 and TRBJ1-1, with D maybe TRBD1 (6 bases). The CDR3 runs 13 residues. V lost 2 bases, J lost 1 base, and 8 bases lay in between. Germline CDR1 is GTSNPN and CDR2 is SVGIG (reference sequence). The CDR3 DNA is TGTGCCTGGAGTAGAGGGGGGAACACTGAAGCTTTCTTT. This translates into CAWSRGGNTEAFF.

The rearrangement joins TRBV7-9 to TRBJ1-2; weak D call: TRBD1 (6 bases). CDR1 and CDR2 (germline): SEHNR, FQNEAQ (reference sequence). The CDR3 length is 14 residues. V was shortened by 5 bases and J by 2 bases, with 12 bases between the two germline ends. In DNA, the CDR3 is TGTGCCAGCAGCCGAGGACAGAACAACTATGGCTACACCTTC. Translated, it gives CASSRGQNNYGYTF.

CDR3 loop: CAISEPGTSGRYNEQFF. The CDR3 DNA follows: TGTGCCATCAGCGAACCCGGGACTAGCGGGAGGTACAATGAGCAGTTCTTC. V gene TRBV10-3 combines with J gene TRBJ2-1; 15 bases fit TRBD2. Trimming at V came to 6 bases and at J to 4 bases, leaving 7 bases not matched to a gene. The CDR3 has 17 residues. Germline CDR1 ENHRY, CDR2 SYGVKD.

J is TRBJ1-5 and V is TRBV5-5; tentatively, D is TRBD1 (5 bases). Looked up from germline, CDR1 is SGHKS and CDR2 is YYEKEE (reference sequence). The CDR3 loop spans 13 amino acids. Deletions cut 4 bases from V and 4 bases from J, with 9 bases between. CDR3 loop: CASSRDHNQPQHF. The CDR3 nucleotides are TGTGCCAGCAGCCGGGACCATAATCAGCCCCAGCATTTT. Full variable domain (missing parts from reference TRBV5-5 and TRBJ1-5): DAGVTQSPTHLIKTRGQQVTLRCSPISGHKSVSWYQQVLGQGPQFIFQYYEKEERGRGNFPDRFSARQFPNYSSELNVNALLLGDSALYLCASSRDHNQPQHFGDGTRLSIL.

The chain is built from TRBV2 and TRBJ2-7; a possible D gene is TRBD2 (5 bases). This CDR3 has 14 residues. CDR1 SNHLY and CDR2 FYNNEI come from the germline V gene. V was pared by 7 bases and J by 3 bases, with 16 bases between. CDR3 sequence (DNA): TGTGCCAGCACCTTAATAACCGGGGTCTACGAGCAGTACTTC. Its translation: CASTLITGVYEQYF.

This clone was counted a single time. This chain links TRBV25-1 with TRBJ2-1; 9 bases agree with TRBD1. Unmatched junction bases numbered 8, after V lost 5 bases and J lost 9 bases. Germline CDR1 reads MGHDK; CDR2 reads SYGVNS. The CDR3 length is 14 residues. CDR3 in amino acids: CASSLWGQGSEQFF. The CDR3 coding sequence is TGTGCCAGCAGTCTCTGGGGACAGGGCTCTGAGCAGTTCTTC.

The gene calls are TRBV5-1 and TRBJ2-1, with D possibly being TRBD2 (6 bases). The CDR3 extends over 13 amino acids. V was pared by 3 bases and J by 8 bases, with 12 bases between. The germline gives CDR1 SGHRS, CDR2 YFSETQ. CDR3 residues: CASSSGVFDEQFF. CDR3 nucleotide sequence: TGCGCCAGCAGCTCGGGAGTCTTCGATGAGCAGTTCTTC.

The rearrangement links TRBV6-5 to TRBJ2-7; D remains ambiguous. This CDR3 is 14 amino acids long. Trimming cost V 6 bases and J 0 bases, with 12 bases left between them. Germline V lookup: CDR1 MNHEY, CDR2 SVGAGI. CDR3: CASRVYASSYEQYF. DNA of the CDR3: TGTGCCAGCAGGGTATACGCGAGCTCCTACGAGCAGTACTTC.

This clone is large. The chain employs TRBV6-1 and TRBJ2-7; 9 nucleotides line up with TRBD1. Per germline, CDR1 MNHNS and CDR2 SASEGT. The CDR3 is 14 amino acids. Trimming took 7 bases from V and 4 from J; bases not matched to a gene: 8. The CDR3 loop is CASTRTGEFYEQYF. CDR3 bases: TGTGCCAGCACCCGGACAGGGGAATTTTACGAGCAGTACTTC.

This clone showed up just a few times. The rearrangement links TRBV6-1 to TRBJ1-2; D is ambiguous. The CDR3 is made up of 14 amino acids. The V end was cut by 3 bases, the J end by 4 bases, with 12 bases between. The germline V gene encodes CDR1 MNHNS and CDR2 SASEGT. CDR3 nucleotide sequence: TGTGCCAGCAGTGATTTAGGGAAGATCTATGGCTACACCTTC. As protein: CASSDLGKIYGYTF.

The chain is built from TRBV4-3 and TRBJ2-7, with 11 bases matching TRBD1. The CDR3 has 17 residues. Germline V lookup: CDR1 LGHNA, CDR2 YSLEER. With V trimmed by 0 bases and J by 3 bases, 7 bases remained unmatched. CDR3 residues: CASSQDHSGTGGYEQYF. In nucleotides, the CDR3 is TGCGCCAGCAGCCAAGATCACTCGGGGACAGGGGGCTACGAGCAGTACTTC.

Only one count was recorded for this clone. The rearrangement uses TRBV5-1 and TRBJ1-3; no clear D. V lost 1 base to trimming and J lost 0 bases, with 11 bases between them. The CDR3 runs 16 residues. CDR1 SGHRS and CDR2 YFSETQ come from the germline V gene. The CDR3 nucleotides read TGCGCCAGCAGCTTGTATACGGGAGACTCTGGAAACACCATATATTTT. Its translation is CASSLYTGDSGNTIYF.

The gene calls are TRBV7-2 and TRBJ2-3, with TRBD2 matching 12 bases. Germline trimming cut 6 bases from V and 5 bases from J; bases unmatched to any gene: 9. This CDR3 is 16 amino acids long. From germline, CDR1 is SGHTA and CDR2 FQGNSA. CDR3 sequence (DNA): TGTGCCAGCAGACCGACTAGCGGGGGATCCGGAGATACGCAGTATTTT. Translation gives CASRPTSGGSGDTQYF.

The chain uses TRBV5-4 and TRBJ2-2; D remains ambiguous. Germline V gene sequence: CDR1 SGHNT, CDR2 YYREEE (reference sequence). The CDR3 totals 15 residues. The germline V and J ends were trimmed by 4 bases and 0 bases, with 10 bases remaining between them. DNA for the CDR3: TGTGCCAGCAGCCCGGCAGGCACGAACACCGGGGAGCTGTTTTTT. Amino acids: CASSPAGTNTGELFF.